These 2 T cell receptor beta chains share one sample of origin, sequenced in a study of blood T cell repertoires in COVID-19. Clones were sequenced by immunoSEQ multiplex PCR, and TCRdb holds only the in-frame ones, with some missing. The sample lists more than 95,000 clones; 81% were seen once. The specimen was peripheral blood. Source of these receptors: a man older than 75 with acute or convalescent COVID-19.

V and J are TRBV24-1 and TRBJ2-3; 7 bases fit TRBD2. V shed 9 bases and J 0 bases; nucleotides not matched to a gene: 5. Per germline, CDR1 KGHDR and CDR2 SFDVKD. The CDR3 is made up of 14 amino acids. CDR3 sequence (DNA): TGTGCCACCTCAGGGAGGGCTAGCACAGATACGCAGTATTTT. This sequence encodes CATSGRASTDTQYF.

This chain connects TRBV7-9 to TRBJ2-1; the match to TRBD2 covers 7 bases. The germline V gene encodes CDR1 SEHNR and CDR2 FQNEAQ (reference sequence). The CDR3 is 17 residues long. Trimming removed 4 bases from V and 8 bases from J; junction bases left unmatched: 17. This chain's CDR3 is CASSSPVRAGETDEQFF. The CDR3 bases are TGTGCCAGCAGCTCCCCGGTCCGGGCGGGAGAAACCGATGAGCAGTTCTTC.